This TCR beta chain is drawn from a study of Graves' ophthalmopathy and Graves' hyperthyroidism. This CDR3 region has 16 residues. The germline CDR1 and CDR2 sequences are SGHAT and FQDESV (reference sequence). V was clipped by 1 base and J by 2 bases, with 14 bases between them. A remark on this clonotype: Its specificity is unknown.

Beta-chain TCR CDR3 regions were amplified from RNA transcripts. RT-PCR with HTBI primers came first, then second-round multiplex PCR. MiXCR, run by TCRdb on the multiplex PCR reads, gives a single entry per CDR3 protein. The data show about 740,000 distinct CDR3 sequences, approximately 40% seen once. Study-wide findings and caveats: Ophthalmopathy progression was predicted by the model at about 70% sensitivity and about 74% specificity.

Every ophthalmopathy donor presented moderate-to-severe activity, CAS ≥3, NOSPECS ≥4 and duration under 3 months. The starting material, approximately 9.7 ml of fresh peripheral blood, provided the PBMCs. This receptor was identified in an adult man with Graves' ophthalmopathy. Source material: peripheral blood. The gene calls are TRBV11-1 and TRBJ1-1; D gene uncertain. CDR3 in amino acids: CASSLGDPKLNTEAFF. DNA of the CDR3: TGTGCCAGCAGCTTAGGAGACCCAAAATTAAACACTGAAGCTTTCTTT.